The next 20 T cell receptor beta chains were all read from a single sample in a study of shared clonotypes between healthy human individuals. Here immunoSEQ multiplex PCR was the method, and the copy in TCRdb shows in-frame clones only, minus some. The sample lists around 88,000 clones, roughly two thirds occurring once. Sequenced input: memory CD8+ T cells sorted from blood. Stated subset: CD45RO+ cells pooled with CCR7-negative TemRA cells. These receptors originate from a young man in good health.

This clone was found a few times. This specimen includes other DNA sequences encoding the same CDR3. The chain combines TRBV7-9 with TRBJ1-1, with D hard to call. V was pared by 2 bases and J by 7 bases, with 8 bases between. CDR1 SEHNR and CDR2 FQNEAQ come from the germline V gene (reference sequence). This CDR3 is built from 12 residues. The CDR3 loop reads CASSLSGGEAFF. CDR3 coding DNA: TGTGCCAGCAGCTTATCGGGAGGTGAAGCTTTCTTT.

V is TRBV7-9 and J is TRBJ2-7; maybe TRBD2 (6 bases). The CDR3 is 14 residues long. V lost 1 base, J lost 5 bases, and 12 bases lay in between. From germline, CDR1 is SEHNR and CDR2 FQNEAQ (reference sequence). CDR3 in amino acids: CASSLVEGSDEQYF. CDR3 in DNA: TGTGCCAGCAGCTTAGTGGAGGGAAGTGACGAGCAGTACTTC.

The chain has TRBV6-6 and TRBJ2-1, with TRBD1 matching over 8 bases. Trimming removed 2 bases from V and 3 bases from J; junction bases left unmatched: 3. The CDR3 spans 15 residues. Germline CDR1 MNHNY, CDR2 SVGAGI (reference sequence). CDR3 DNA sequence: TGTGCCAGCAGTTACCCACAGGGGGGCTACAATGAGCAGTTCTTC. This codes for CASSYPQGGYNEQFF.

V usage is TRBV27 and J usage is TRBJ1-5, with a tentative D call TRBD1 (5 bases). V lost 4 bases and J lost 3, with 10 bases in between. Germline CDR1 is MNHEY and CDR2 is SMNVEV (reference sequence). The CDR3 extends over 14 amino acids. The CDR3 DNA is TGTGCCAGCAGTTACGACAGTTACAATCAGCCCCAGCATTTT. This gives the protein CASSYDSYNQPQHF.

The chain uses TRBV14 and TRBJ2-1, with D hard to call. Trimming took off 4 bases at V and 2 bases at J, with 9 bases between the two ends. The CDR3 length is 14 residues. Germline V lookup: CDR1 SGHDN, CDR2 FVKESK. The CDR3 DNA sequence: TGTGCCAGCAGCCGGGATTCGGCCTACAATGAGCAGTTCTTC. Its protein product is CASSRDSAYNEQFF.

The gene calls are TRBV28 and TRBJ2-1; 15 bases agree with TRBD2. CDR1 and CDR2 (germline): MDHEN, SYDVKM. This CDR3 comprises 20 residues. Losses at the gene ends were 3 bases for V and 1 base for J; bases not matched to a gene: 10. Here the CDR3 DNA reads TGTGCCAGCAGTTTGTCCGGACTAGCGGGAGGGGTTCGGTCCTACAATGAGCAGTTCTTC. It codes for CASSLSGLAGGVRSYNEQFF.

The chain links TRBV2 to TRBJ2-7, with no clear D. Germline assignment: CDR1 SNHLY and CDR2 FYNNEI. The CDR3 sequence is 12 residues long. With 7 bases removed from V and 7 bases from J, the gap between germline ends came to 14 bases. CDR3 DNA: TGTGCCAGCACCTTCGGAGACGGGGAGCAGTACTTC. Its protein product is CASTFGDGEQYF.

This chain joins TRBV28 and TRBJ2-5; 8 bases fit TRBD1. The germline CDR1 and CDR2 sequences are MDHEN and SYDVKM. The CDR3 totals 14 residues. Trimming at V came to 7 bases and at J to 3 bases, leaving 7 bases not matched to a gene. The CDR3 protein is CASTLGQGEETQYF. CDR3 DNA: TGTGCCAGCACCCTCGGACAGGGAGAAGAGACCCAGTACTTC.

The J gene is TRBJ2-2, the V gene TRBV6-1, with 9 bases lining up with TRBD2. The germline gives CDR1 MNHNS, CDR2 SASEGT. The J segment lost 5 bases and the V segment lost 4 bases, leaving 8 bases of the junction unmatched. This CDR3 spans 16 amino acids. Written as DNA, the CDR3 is TGTGCCAGCAGTGTCCTAGCGGGAAGAAGAACCGGGGAGCTGTTTTTT. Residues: CASSVLAGRRTGELFF.

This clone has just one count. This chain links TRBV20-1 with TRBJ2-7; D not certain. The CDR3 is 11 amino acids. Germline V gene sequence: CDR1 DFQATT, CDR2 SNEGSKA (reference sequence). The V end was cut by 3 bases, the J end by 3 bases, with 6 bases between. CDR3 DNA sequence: TGCAGTGCTAGCGGCTTCTACGAGCAGTACTTC. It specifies CSASGFYEQYF.

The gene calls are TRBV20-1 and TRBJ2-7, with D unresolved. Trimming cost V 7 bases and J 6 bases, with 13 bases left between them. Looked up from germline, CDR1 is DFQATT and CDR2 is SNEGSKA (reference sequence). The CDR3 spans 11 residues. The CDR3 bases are TGCAGTGGCGAGGTGAGGCGCGAGCAGTACTTC. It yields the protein CSGEVRREQYF.

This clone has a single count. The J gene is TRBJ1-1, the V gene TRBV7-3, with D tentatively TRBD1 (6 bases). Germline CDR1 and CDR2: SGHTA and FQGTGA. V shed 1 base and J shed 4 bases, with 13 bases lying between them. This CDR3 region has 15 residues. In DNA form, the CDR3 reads TGTGCCAGCAGCTTAAGTGGCGGGGGCGGCACTGAAGCTTTCTTT. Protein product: CASSLSGGGGTEAFF.

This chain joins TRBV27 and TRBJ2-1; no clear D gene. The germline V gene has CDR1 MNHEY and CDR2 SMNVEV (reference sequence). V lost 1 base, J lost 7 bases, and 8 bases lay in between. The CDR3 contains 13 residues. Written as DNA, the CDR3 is TGTGCCAGCAGTTTATTCCGTCAGAATGAGCAGTTCTTC. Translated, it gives CASSLFRQNEQFF.

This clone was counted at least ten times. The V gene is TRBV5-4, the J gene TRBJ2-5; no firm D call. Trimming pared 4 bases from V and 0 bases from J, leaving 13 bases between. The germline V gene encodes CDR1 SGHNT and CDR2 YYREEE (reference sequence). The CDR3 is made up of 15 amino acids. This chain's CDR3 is CASSMGKQYQETQYF. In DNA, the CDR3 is TGTGCCAGCAGCATGGGAAAACAGTACCAAGAGACCCAGTACTTC.

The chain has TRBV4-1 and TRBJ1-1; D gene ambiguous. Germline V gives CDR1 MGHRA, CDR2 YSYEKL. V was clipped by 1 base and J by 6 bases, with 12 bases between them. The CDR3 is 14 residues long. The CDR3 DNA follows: TGCGCCAGCAGCCAAGGGAGAACGTTGGCTGAAGCTTTCTTT. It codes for CASSQGRTLAEAFF.

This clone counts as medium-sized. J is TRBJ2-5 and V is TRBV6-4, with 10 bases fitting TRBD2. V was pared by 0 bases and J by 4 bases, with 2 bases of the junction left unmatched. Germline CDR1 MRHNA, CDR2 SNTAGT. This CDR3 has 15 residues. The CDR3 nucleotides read TGTGCCAGCAGTGACTCAGCGGGAGGGCCAGAGACCCAGTACTTC. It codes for CASSDSAGGPETQYF.

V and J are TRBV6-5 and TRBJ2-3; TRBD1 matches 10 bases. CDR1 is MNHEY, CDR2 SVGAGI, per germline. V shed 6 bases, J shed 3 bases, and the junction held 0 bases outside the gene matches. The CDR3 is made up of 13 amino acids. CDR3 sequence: CASRGQGTDTQYF. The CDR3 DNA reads TGTGCCAGCAGGGGACAGGGGACAGATACGCAGTATTTT.

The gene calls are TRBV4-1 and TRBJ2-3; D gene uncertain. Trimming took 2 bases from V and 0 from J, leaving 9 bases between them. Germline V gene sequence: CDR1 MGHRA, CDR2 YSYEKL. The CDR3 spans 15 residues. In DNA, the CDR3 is TGCGCCAGCAGCCAACGCGCGGTTAGCACAGATACGCAGTATTTT. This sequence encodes CASSQRAVSTDTQYF.

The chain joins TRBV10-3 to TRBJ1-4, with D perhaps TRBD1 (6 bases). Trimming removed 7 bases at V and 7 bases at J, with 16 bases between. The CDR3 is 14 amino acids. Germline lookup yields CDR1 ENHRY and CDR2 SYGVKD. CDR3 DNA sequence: TGTGCCATCAAGTCACAGGGTGGAAGTGAAAAACTGTTTTTT. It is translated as CAIKSQGGSEKLFF.

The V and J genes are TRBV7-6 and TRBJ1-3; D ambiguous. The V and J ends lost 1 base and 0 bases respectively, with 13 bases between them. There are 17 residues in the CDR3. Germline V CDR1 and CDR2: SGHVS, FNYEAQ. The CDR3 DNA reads TGTGCCAGCAGCTTAGTGGCAGACCTGAGCTCTGGAAACACCATATATTTT. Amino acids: CASSLVADLSSGNTIYF.